This TCR beta chain is from a study of tumor-infiltrating lymphocytes in oesophageal squamous cell carcinoma. This clonotype has a handful of counts. TCRdb itself ran the PCR reads through MiXCR, one entry per CDR3 protein. Among about 21,000 distinct CDR3 sequences listed, around 33% were seen once. This receptor was identified in a male donor with esophageal squamous cell carcinoma. Sequences were obtained from esophageal tumor tissue.

The CDR3 region is CASGFGLAYQETQYF. In DNA, the CDR3 is TGTGCTAGTGGTTTCGGACTAGCGTACCAAGAGACCCAGTACTTC. J is TRBJ2-5 and V is TRBV12-5; TRBD2 matches at 9 bases. The CDR3 runs 15 residues. J lost 0 bases, V lost 3 bases, and 2 bases had no gene match. CDR1 is LGHNT and CDR2 is FRNRAP in the germline V gene.